The clone carrying this T cell receptor beta chain was found a few times. Its target is not known. This record comes from a study of T cells after yellow fever vaccination. Study-level findings and limits: Post-booster reappearance was seen for most primary-vaccination clones (around 96% CD4, 88% CD8).

TCRdb reanalysed the 5' RACE reads using MiXCR and keeps one entry per CDR3 protein. This table has just under 600,000 distinct CDR3 sequences, approximately 13% appearing once. The sequence was collected from a man in his thirties or forties who received the YFV17D yellow fever vaccine. Material: PBMCs, obtained on the day of the yellow fever booster vaccination.

DNA of the CDR3: TGCGCCAGCAGCATCGGACAAGTGGCTAGCGGGAGGCCCGCCAAAAACATTCAGTACTTC. Translating gives CASSIGQVASGRPAKNIQYF. The chain couples TRBV5-1 to TRBJ2-4, with 11 bases aligning to TRBD2. CDR1 is SGHRS, CDR2 YFSETQ, per germline. The trim removed 4 bases at V and 1 base at J, leaving 16 bases unmatched. This CDR3 comprises 20 residues.